In its sample, the clone carrying this T cell receptor (beta chain) was seen once. The CDR3 loop spans 13 amino acids. V was clipped by 4 bases and J by 11 bases, with 16 bases between them. Germline CDR1 is SGHRS and CDR2 is YFSETQ. The source of the sample is a study of blood T cell repertoires in COVID-19. Study details: Whether acute or convalescent, the COVID-19 samples came from the United States, Italy and Spain. The analysed material was cDNA or gDNA that came from T cells, B-cell-depleted T cells, or PBMCs.

The method was immunoSEQ multiplex PCR; TCRdb's version includes in-frame clones alone and lacks a portion of them. The data contain fewer than 150,000 clones, roughly 80% of them singletons. The genes are TRBV5-1 and TRBJ1-5; D gene unclear. Sequences were obtained from peripheral blood. This receptor was identified in a woman older than 75 with acute or convalescent COVID-19. The CDR3 is CASSTDQDGAQHF. DNA for the CDR3: TGCGCCAGCAGCACCGACCAGGACGGGGCCCAGCATTTT.